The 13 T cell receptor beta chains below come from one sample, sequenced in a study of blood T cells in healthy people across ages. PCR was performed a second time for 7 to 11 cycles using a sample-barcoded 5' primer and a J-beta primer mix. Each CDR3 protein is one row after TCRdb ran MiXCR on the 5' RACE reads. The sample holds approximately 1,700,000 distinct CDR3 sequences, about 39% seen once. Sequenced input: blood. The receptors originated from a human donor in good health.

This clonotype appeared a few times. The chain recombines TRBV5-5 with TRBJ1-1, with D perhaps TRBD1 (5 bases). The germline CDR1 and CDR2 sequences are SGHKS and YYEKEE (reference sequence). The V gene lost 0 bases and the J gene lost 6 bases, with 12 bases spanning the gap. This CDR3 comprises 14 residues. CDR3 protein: CASSLAFEGAEAFF. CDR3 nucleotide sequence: TGTGCCAGCAGCTTGGCCTTCGAAGGGGCTGAAGCTTTCTTT. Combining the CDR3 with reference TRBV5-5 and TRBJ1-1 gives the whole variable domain DAGVTQSPTHLIKTRGQQVTLRCSPISGHKSVSWYQQVLGQGPQFIFQYYEKEERGRGNFPDRFSARQFPNYSSELNVNALLLGDSALYLCASSLAFEGAEAFFGQGTRLTVV.

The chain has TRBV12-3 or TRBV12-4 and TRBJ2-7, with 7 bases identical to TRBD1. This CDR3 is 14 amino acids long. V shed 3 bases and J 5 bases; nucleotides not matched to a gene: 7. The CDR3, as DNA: TGTGCCAGCAGTTTGGACAGGCCTTGGGACGAGCAGTACTTC. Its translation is CASSLDRPWDEQYF.

CDR3 DNA sequence: TGTGCCAGCAGCTTGGGACCAGACAGAGAGCAGTACTTC. Its protein product is CASSLGPDREQYF. V and J are TRBV7-2 and TRBJ2-5; the D gene could be TRBD1 or TRBD2 (5 bases each). The CDR3 totals 13 residues. Germline CDR1 and CDR2: SGHTA and FQGNSA. Trimming removed 3 bases from V and 11 bases from J, with 16 bases in between.

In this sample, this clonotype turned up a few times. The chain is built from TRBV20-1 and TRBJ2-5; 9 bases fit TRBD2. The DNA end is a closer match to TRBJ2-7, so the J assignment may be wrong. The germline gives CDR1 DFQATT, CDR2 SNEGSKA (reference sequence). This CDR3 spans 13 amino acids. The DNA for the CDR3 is TGCAGTGCGCGGGGGGGCCCGCGTTACGAGCAGTACTTC. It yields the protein CSARGGPRYEQYF.

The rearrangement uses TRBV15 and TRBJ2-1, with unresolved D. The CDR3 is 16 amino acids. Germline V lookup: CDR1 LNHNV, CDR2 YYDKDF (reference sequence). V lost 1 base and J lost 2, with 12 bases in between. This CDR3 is CATSRGKDGPYNEQFF. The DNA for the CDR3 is TGTGCCACCAGCAGAGGGAAAGACGGACCCTACAATGAGCAGTTCTTC.

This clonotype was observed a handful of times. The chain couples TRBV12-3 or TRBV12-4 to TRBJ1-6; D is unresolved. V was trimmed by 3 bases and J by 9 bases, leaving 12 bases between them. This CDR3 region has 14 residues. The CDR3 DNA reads TGTGCCAGCAGTTTTAGGACGGGCGGTTCACCCCTCCACTTT. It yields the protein CASSFRTGGSPLHF.

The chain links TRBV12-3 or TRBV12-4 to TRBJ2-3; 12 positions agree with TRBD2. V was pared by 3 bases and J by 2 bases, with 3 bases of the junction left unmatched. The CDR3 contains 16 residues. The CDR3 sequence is CASSFRTSGTTDTQYF. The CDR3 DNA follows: TGTGCCAGCAGTTTCCGGACTAGCGGGACCACAGATACGCAGTATTTT.

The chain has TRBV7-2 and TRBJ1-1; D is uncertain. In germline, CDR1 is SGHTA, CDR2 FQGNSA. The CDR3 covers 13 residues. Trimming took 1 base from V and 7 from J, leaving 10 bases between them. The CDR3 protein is CASSLEGGREAFF. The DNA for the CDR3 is TGTGCCAGCAGCTTAGAGGGTGGACGTGAAGCTTTCTTT.

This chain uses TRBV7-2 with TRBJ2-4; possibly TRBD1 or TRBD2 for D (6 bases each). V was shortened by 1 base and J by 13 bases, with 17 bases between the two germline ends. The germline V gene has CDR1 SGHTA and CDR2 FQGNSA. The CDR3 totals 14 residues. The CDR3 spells CASSLDREVYAQYF. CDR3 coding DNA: TGTGCCAGCAGCTTAGACAGGGAGGTTTACGCGCAGTACTTC. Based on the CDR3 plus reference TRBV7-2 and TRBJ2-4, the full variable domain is GAGVSQSPSNKVTEKGKDVELRCDPISGHTALYWYRQSLGQGLEFLIYFQGNSAPDKSGLPSDRFSAERTGGSVSTLTIQRTQQEDSAVYLCASSLDREVYAQYFGAGTRLSVL.

The CDR3 protein is CSVRGDEQFF. CDR3 nucleotides: TGCAGCGTGAGAGGCGATGAGCAGTTCTTC. This chain uses TRBV29-1 with TRBJ2-1; D uncertain. Trimming pared 6 bases from V and 8 bases from J, leaving 8 bases between. The length of the CDR3 is 10 residues. Germline loops: CDR1 SQVTM, CDR2 ANQGSEA.

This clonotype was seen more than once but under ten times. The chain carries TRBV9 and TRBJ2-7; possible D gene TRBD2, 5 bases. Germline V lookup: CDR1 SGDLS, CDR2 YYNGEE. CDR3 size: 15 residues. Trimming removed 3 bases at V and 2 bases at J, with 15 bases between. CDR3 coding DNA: TGTGCCAGCAGCGCGGACTTTCTTCCGACCTACGAGCAGTACTTC. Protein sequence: CASSADFLPTYEQYF.

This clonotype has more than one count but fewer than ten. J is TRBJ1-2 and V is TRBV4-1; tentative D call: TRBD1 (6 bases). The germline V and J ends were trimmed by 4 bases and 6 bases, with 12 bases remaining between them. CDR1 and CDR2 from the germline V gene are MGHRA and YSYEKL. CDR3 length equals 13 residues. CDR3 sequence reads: CASSPYRVNGYTF. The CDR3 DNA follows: TGCGCCAGCAGCCCGTACAGGGTGAATGGCTACACCTTC.

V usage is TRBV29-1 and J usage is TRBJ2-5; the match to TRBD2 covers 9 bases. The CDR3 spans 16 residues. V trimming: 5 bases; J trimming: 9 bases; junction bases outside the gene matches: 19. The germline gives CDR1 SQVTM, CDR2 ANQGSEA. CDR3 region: CSVQRSSGDPKRPQYF. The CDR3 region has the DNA TGCAGCGTTCAAAGGTCTAGCGGGGACCCAAAGAGACCCCAGTACTTC.